This entry lists 20 T cell receptor beta chains sequenced from one sample in a study of CD8+CD57+ T cells in acquired aplastic anemia. According to the study, genomic DNA was the template for TCR beta VDJ and CDR3 profiling. TCRdb reanalysed the reads using MiXCR and keeps one entry per CDR3 protein. The data show about 200,000 distinct CDR3 sequences, approximately 51% seen once. In patients chosen for sequencing, flow cytometry had shown CD8+CD57+ cell expansion. What was sequenced was sorted CD4+, CD8+, or CD8+CD57+ T cells (not recorded which) from PBMCs. These receptors originate from a human donor with aplastic anemia.

V and J are TRBV7-3 and TRBJ1-6, with 9 bases fitting TRBD1. The ends lost 5 bases at V and 9 bases at J; junction bases unmatched: 2. The length of the CDR3 is 13 residues. Germline assignment: CDR1 SGHTA and CDR2 FQGTGA. As DNA, the CDR3 is TGTGCCAGCAGCGCGGGACAGGGTTCACCCCTCCACTTT. The encoded protein is CASSAGQGSPLHF.

Details on this clonotype: This may be a read error: a much more frequent sequence differs by one nucleotide. This chain uses TRBV19 with TRBJ2-2; D unresolved. Between the trimmed V and J ends, which lost 3 bases and 5 bases, there was a span of 19 bases. The CDR3 has 17 residues. Germline CDR1 is LNHDA and CDR2 is SQIVND (reference sequence). The CDR3 DNA is TGTGCCAGTAGTATCCGCCACCTTGGAGCTTCGACCGGGGAGCTGTTTTTT. It encodes CASSIRHLGASTGELFF.

In its sample, this clonotype was seen many times. The chain links TRBV7-2 to TRBJ1-1; D gene ambiguous. The ends were cut back, 7 bases at V and 0 bases at J, with 9 bases in the middle. Germline-derived CDR1 and CDR2 are SGHTA and FQGNSA. CDR3 length: 13 residues. CDR3 region: CASTRRMNTEAFF. Written as DNA, the CDR3 is TGTGCCAGCACCCGCCGGATGAACACTGAAGCTTTCTTT.

This sequence joins TRBV4-3 and TRBJ2-7, with D perhaps TRBD1 or TRBD2 (5 bases each). This CDR3 region has 15 residues. Germline V gene data show CDR1 as LGHNA and CDR2 as YSLEER. V was pared by 1 base and J by 3 bases, with 13 bases between. Here the CDR3 reads CASSQGGTANYEQYF. In DNA, the CDR3 is TGCGCCAGCAGCCAAGGAGGGACGGCGAACTACGAGCAGTACTTC.

The J gene is TRBJ1-2, the V gene TRBV29-1; 7 nucleotides align to TRBD1. The CDR3 spans 12 residues. Germline CDR1 is SQVTM and CDR2 is ANQGSEA. After removal of 5 bases from V and 4 bases from J, the junction contained 4 bases not matched to a gene. In DNA, the CDR3 is TGCAGCGTTAGGACAGGTTCCTATGGCTACACCTTC. This translates into CSVRTGSYGYTF.

This clonotype occurred many times. The V gene is TRBV4-1, the J gene TRBJ2-3; D is unclear. V lost 1 base and J lost 2, with 7 bases in between. In germline, CDR1 is MGHRA, CDR2 YSYEKL. The CDR3 has 14 residues. CDR3 amino acids: CASSQVVPTDTQYF. In nucleotides, the CDR3 is TGCGCCAGCAGCCAAGTAGTTCCCACAGATACGCAGTATTTT.

This clonotype was seen many times. The genes are TRBV24-1 and TRBJ2-7; a possible D gene is TRBD2 (5 bases). CDR3 size: 15 residues. The V gene's germline CDR1 is KGHDR and CDR2 SFDVKD. The ends were cut back, 3 bases at V and 2 bases at J, with 13 bases in the middle. The CDR3 bases are TGTGCCACCAGTGATGCCGGGATTGCGACCTACGAGCAGTACTTC. It yields the protein CATSDAGIATYEQYF.

Many counts were recorded for this clonotype. This chain connects TRBV4-1 to TRBJ1-5, with 9 bases matching TRBD1. After removal of 3 bases from V and 5 bases from J, the junction contained 17 bases not matched to a gene. This CDR3 has 19 residues. Germline values: CDR1 MGHRA, CDR2 YSYEKL. The CDR3: CASSHGPGQGPRGHQPQHF. CDR3 DNA sequence: TGCGCCAGCAGCCATGGGCCGGGACAGGGCCCAAGGGGGCATCAGCCCCAGCATTTT.

This chain's CDR3 is CASSLVQGAGNEQFF. The DNA of the CDR3 is TGTGCCAGCAGCTTAGTGCAGGGGGCAGGAAATGAGCAGTTCTTC. V is TRBV7-6 and J is TRBJ2-1; 8 bases are a match to TRBD1. This CDR3 spans 15 amino acids. CDR1 and CDR2 (germline): SGHVS, FNYEAQ. V was pared by 1 base and J by 7 bases, with 6 bases of the junction left unmatched.

Points on this clonotype: Since a much larger clone is just one base distant, this may be a read error. V and J are TRBV20-1 and TRBJ2-7; 11 nucleotides agree with TRBD1. The junction had 7 bases not matched to a gene; V was cut back by 3 bases and J by 6 bases. Germline V lookup: CDR1 DFQATT, CDR2 SNEGSKA (reference sequence). This CDR3 contains 14 residues. The CDR3 loop is CSASQGQGGVEQYF. CDR3 DNA sequence: TGCAGTGCTAGCCAGGGACAGGGGGGCGTCGAGCAGTACTTC.

The V and J genes are TRBV9 and TRBJ1-2; maybe TRBD1 (6 bases). The V end lost 7 bases, the J end lost 8 bases, and 15 bases lay between the germline ends. Germline CDR1 SGDLS, CDR2 YYNGEE. This CDR3 is 12 amino acids long. In nucleotides, the CDR3 is TGTGCCAGCTTTACAGGGTCACGAGGCTACACCTTC. Translation gives CASFTGSRGYTF.

The rearrangement links TRBV7-6 to TRBJ2-7; either TRBD1 or TRBD2 may fit D (5 bases each). The CDR3 is made up of 17 amino acids. The ends were cut back, 5 bases at V and 1 base at J, with 21 bases in the middle. Germline lookup yields CDR1 SGHVS and CDR2 FNYEAQ. The CDR3 region is CASSQEMGDPISYEQYF. The CDR3 DNA is TGTGCCAGCAGCCAAGAAATGGGGGACCCAATATCCTACGAGCAGTACTTC.

DNA for the CDR3: TGTGCCAGCAGTGCGGAGACAGGGGGTTCGGAGACCCAGTACTTC. Translated, it gives CASSAETGGSETQYF. The chain recombines TRBV6-1 with TRBJ2-5, with 9 bases fitting TRBD1. This CDR3 is 15 amino acids long. Germline V gene data show CDR1 as MNHNS and CDR2 as SASEGT. V gave up 4 bases and J gave up 5 bases; unmatched junction bases: 8.

This clonotype showed up many times. The chain has TRBV6-1 and TRBJ2-7, with 7 bases identical to TRBD1. The CDR3 totals 15 residues. J lost 0 bases, V lost 7 bases, and 9 bases had no gene match. The V gene's germline CDR1 is MNHNS and CDR2 SASEGT. The CDR3 DNA sequence: TGTGCCAGCACCAGGCAGGGACAGAGCTCCTACGAGCAGTACTTC. Its translation is CASTRQGQSSYEQYF.

Details on this clonotype: The junction departs from the called germline gene at one end, perhaps through a read error. This chain connects TRBV15 to TRBJ1-6; D call uncertain. There are 13 residues in the CDR3. CDR1 is LNHNV, CDR2 YYDKDF, per germline (reference sequence). The CDR3 loop is CATKEGYNPPLHF. The CDR3 region has the DNA TGTGCCACCAAGGAGGGCTATAATCCACCCCTCCACTTT.

This clonotype was observed many times. This chain links TRBV15 with TRBJ1-4, with D hard to call. The CDR3 contains 16 residues. CDR1 and CDR2 from the germline V gene are LNHNV and YYDKDF (reference sequence). Trimming cost V 1 base and J 6 bases, with 15 bases left between them. Written as DNA, the CDR3 is TGTGCCACCAGCAGAGTTACGCGAGGGATTGATGAAAAACTGTTTTTT. Translating gives CATSRVTRGIDEKLFF.

This clonotype was recorded at least ten times. The chain couples TRBV11-2 to TRBJ2-1, with 7 bases lining up with TRBD1. J gave up 7 bases and V 4 bases, and 10 bases lay outside the gene matches. This CDR3 contains 15 residues. CDR1 and CDR2 (germline): SGHAT, FQNNGV. The CDR3: CASSYLTGWDNEQFF. The CDR3 bases are TGTGCCAGCAGCTACCTGACAGGGTGGGATAATGAGCAGTTCTTC.

This clonotype has only a few counts. The chain recombines TRBV18 with TRBJ1-4, with 8 bases matching TRBD1. The V segment lost 3 bases and the J segment 8 bases; nucleotides outside the gene matches: 8. The germline V gene encodes CDR1 KGHSH and CDR2 LQKENI. This CDR3 spans 15 amino acids. The CDR3 DNA follows: TGTGCCAGCTCACCGACCGGGACAGGACCAGAAAAACTGTTTTTT. Translation gives CASSPTGTGPEKLFF. Filled out from reference TRBV18 and TRBJ1-4, the complete variable domain reads NAGVMQNPRHLVRRRGQEARLRCSPMKGHSHVYWYRQLPEEGLKFMVYLQKENIIDESGMPKERFSAEFPKEGPSILRIQQVVRGDSAAYFCASSPTGTGPEKLFFGSGTQLSVL.

This clonotype was seen repeatedly, ten times or more. The chain links TRBV5-5 to TRBJ2-7; either TRBD1 or TRBD2 may fit D (5 bases each). Germline V gene lookup returns CDR1 SGHKS and CDR2 YYEKEE (reference sequence). The length of the CDR3 is 14 residues. Trimming cost V 4 bases and J 0 bases, with 11 bases left between them. CDR3 in DNA: TGTGCCAGCAGCCGGGACCGAGTCTCCTACGAGCAGTACTTC. Protein product: CASSRDRVSYEQYF.

This chain links TRBV5-6 with TRBJ1-5; D is unclear. The CDR3 is 17 amino acids. CDR1 and CDR2 (germline): SGHDT, YYEEEE. Trimming left V 0 bases short and J 2 bases short, with 15 bases between. The CDR3 region is CASSLAGGGWGNQPQHF. The DNA of the CDR3 is TGTGCCAGCAGCTTGGCGGGCGGAGGGTGGGGCAATCAGCCCCAGCATTTT.